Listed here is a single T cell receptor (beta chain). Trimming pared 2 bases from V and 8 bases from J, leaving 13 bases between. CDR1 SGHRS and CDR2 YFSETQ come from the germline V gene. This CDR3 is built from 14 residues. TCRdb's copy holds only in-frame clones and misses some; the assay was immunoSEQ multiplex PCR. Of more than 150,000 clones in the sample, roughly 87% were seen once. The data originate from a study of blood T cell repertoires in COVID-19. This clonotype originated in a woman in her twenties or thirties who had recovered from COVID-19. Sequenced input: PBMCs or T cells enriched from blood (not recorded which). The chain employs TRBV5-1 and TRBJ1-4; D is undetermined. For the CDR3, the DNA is TGCGCCAGCAGCTTTGCCGCGCTATCCGAAAAACTGTTTTTT. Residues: CASSFAALSEKLFF.